The clone carrying this TCR beta chain was observed once. Its antigen is unknown. This sample stems from a study of Ad26.COV2.S vaccination and SARS-CoV-2 variants. Study in general: The vaccine Ad26.COV2.S was put into the muscle once, or twice with 56 days between.

Noted treatment: about 20 received Ad26.COV2.S at low or high dose, single or two shots; several received placebo; per-sample allocation not given. Collection of the samples took place on day 63 after the first injection of vaccine or placebo. An Ad26 vector expressing Wuhan-strain SARS-CoV-2 spike constituted the vaccine. Only in-frame clones appear in the TCRdb table, and some are missing; sequencing was by immunoSEQ multiplex PCR. The sample has around 450,000 clones; around nine tenths are singletons. Trimming cost V 0 bases and J 5 bases, with 7 bases left between them. The CDR3 is 12 amino acids. CDR1 and CDR2 from the germline V gene are GTSNPN and SVGIG (reference sequence). Study-level findings and limits: Participants in the vaccine arm had higher spike-specific TCR breadth; placebo recipients had lower. Analyses that measured TCR breadth and depth may have underestimated total T cell responses.

The TCR comes from a person between 18 and 65 years old who received the Ad26.COV2.S COVID-19 vaccine or a placebo. The specimen was peripheral blood, collected in a trial of Ad26.COV2.S vaccine versus placebo. The chain has TRBV30 and TRBJ1-2, with D possibly matching TRBD1 (6 bases). Here the CDR3 DNA reads TGTGCCTGGAGTGTGGGGGCTTATGGCTACACCTTC. This encodes CAWSVGAYGYTF.